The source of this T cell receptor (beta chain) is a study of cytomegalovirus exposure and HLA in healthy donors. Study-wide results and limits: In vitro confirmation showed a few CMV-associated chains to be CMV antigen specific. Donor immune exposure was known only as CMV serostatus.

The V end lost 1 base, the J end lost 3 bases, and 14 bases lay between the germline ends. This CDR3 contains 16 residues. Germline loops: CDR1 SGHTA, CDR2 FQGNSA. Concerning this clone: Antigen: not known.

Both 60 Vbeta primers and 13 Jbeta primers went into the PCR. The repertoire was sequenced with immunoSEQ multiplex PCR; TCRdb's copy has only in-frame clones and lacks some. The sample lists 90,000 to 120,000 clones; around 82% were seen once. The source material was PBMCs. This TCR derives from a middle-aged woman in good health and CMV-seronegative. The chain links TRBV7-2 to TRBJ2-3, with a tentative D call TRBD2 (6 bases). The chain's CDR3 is CASSLDSTGVTDTQYF. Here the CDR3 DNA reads TGTGCCAGCAGCTTAGATTCGACGGGGGTAACAGATACGCAGTATTTT.